Below, 25 T cell receptor beta chains from the same sample are listed, as sequenced in a study of cytomegalovirus exposure and HLA in healthy donors. With 60 Vbeta and 13 Jbeta primers, the PCR was carried out. This table comes from immunoSEQ multiplex PCR, and its TCRdb copy is limited to in-frame clones, with some not included. The sample has 91,000 or so clones. The specimen was PBMCs. These receptors originate from a woman aged 30 to 39 in good health and CMV-seronegative.

The gene calls are TRBV21-1 and TRBJ1-5; no DNA check was done on the table's D call, TRBD1. TRBV21-1 is assigned pseudogene status. The CDR3 runs to 17 residues. The CDR3 reads CANSEGDRGLSNQPQHF. The CDR3 DNA follows: TGTGCCAACAGCGAGGGGGACAGGGGGCTGAGCAATCAGCCCCAGCATTTT.

The J gene is TRBJ2-7, the V gene TRBV4-2; 10 bases are a match to TRBD2. Germline V gene sequence: CDR1 LGHNA, CDR2 YNFKEQ. Trimming removed 4 bases from V and 2 bases from J; junction bases left unmatched: 14. The CDR3 totals 18 residues. The CDR3 bases are TGTGCCAGCAGCCGCGGAGTGGCTAGCGGGAGTCGAGCCTACGAGCAGTACTTC. This translates into CASSRGVASGSRAYEQYF.

The chain employs TRBV2 and TRBJ2-1, with D possibly being TRBD2 (5 bases). Per the germline V gene, CDR1 is SNHLY and CDR2 is FYNNEI. The V gene lost 4 bases and the J gene lost 4 bases, with 11 bases spanning the gap. The CDR3 length is 14 residues. Here the CDR3 reads CASSVSGSYNEQFF. The CDR3, as DNA: TGTGCCAGCAGTGTATCGGGATCATACAATGAGCAGTTCTTC.

The J gene is TRBJ1-5, the V gene TRBV4-2, with D maybe TRBD1 (5 bases). The germline V and J ends were trimmed by 1 base and 3 bases, with 22 bases remaining between them. CDR3 size: 19 residues. The germline V gene encodes CDR1 LGHNA and CDR2 YNFKEQ. CDR3 sequence: CASSQVSQLGGGFNQPQHF. The CDR3 DNA is TGTGCCAGCAGCCAAGTGTCTCAGTTGGGGGGGGGATTCAATCAGCCCCAGCATTTT.

The V and J genes are TRBV7-2 and TRBJ2-3; the D is unclear. The length of the CDR3 is 14 residues. Germline CDR1 and CDR2: SGHTA and FQGNSA. The ends were cut back, 2 bases at V and 5 bases at J, with 11 bases in the middle. CDR3 in DNA: TGTGCCAGCAGCTTACGCAGTCGTAAAGATACGCAGTATTTT. Protein: CASSLRSRKDTQYF.

This chain uses TRBV19 with TRBJ2-3; the D is unclear. This CDR3 region has 15 residues. V shed 6 bases and J shed 4 bases, with 17 bases lying between them. Germline assignment: CDR1 LNHDA and CDR2 SQIVND (reference sequence). This chain's CDR3 is CASREASERPDTQYF. CDR3 bases: TGTGCCAGTAGAGAGGCAAGCGAGAGGCCAGATACGCAGTATTTT.

This sequence joins TRBV9 and TRBJ2-3; 8 bases are shared with TRBD2. Germline V gene lookup returns CDR1 SGDLS and CDR2 YYNGEE. The CDR3 consists of 16 residues. V dropped 0 bases and J dropped 5; count of bases not matched to a gene: 8. CDR3: CASSVASGLAIDTQYF. CDR3 in DNA: TGTGCCAGCAGCGTAGCCTCAGGACTAGCAATAGATACGCAGTATTTT.

The chain is built from TRBV4-2 and TRBJ2-3, with TRBD2 matching 9 bases. Per the germline V gene, CDR1 is LGHNA and CDR2 is YNFKEQ. V trimming: 1 base; J trimming: 4 bases; junction bases outside the gene matches: 0. CDR3 size: 14 residues. CDR3 amino acids: CASSQGTSADTQYF. The CDR3 DNA sequence: TGTGCCAGCAGCCAAGGGACTAGCGCAGATACGCAGTATTTT.

The chain carries TRBV6-5 and TRBJ2-5; D gene ambiguous. The CDR3 length is 13 residues. Germline loops: CDR1 MNHEY, CDR2 SVGAGI. Trimming took 6 bases from V and 6 from J, leaving 14 bases between them. The chain's CDR3 is CASRSGLVQTQYF. The DNA of the CDR3 is TGTGCCAGCAGGTCAGGTCTTGTGCAGACCCAGTACTTC.

This chain links TRBV7-9 with TRBJ2-7; 11 bases are a match to TRBD2. J lost 5 bases, V lost 5 bases, and 11 bases had no gene match. Germline-derived CDR1 and CDR2 are SEHNR and FQNEAQ (reference sequence). There are 16 residues in the CDR3. The CDR3 protein is CASSPLTSGAGDEQYF. The CDR3 DNA reads TGTGCCAGCAGCCCACTGACTAGCGGGGCCGGGGACGAGCAGTACTTC.

The chain couples TRBV27 to TRBJ2-7; D might be TRBD1 (5 bases). Trimming shortened V by 6 bases and J by 2 bases, and 14 bases separated the two germline ends. The germline V gene has CDR1 MNHEY and CDR2 SMNVEV (reference sequence). The CDR3 length is 14 residues. CDR3 region: CASSQQAETYEQYF. CDR3 DNA: TGTGCCAGCAGCCAACAGGCTGAGACCTACGAGCAGTACTTC.

The chain carries TRBV19 and TRBJ1-1, with D unclear. V lost 4 bases to trimming and J lost 7 bases, with 19 bases between them. The CDR3 has 15 amino acids. CDR1 and CDR2 from the germline V gene are LNHDA and SQIVND (reference sequence). CDR3 coding DNA: TGTGCCAGTAGTACTTCGAACGGGGTTGCGGTTGAAGCTTTCTTT. Protein sequence: CASSTSNGVAVEAFF.

V gene TRBV27 combines with J gene TRBJ2-7, with D uncertain. This CDR3 is built from 12 residues. Trimming stripped 4 bases from V and 3 bases from J, with 7 bases between. Germline values: CDR1 MNHEY, CDR2 SMNVEV (reference sequence). The CDR3: CASSSGDYEQYF. The CDR3 DNA sequence: TGTGCCAGCAGTTCTGGAGACTACGAGCAGTACTTC.

The chain combines TRBV6-4 with TRBJ2-7; 10 nucleotides line up with TRBD2. Germline values: CDR1 MRHNA, CDR2 SNTAGT. This CDR3 is 14 amino acids long. Trimming took 6 bases from V and 6 from J; bases not matched to a gene: 8. The CDR3 region is CASRETSGASEQYF. CDR3 nucleotides: TGTGCCAGCAGGGAAACTAGCGGGGCTAGCGAGCAGTACTTC.

The CDR3 here is CASGTTPVNTEAFF. CDR3 DNA: TGTGCCAGCGGGACAACGCCTGTGAACACTGAAGCTTTCTTT. The chain links TRBV2 to TRBJ1-1, with D perhaps matching TRBD1 (6 bases). This CDR3 contains 14 residues. Trimming stripped 8 bases from V and 0 bases from J, with 13 bases between. The germline CDR1 and CDR2 sequences are SNHLY and FYNNEI.

This rearrangement joins TRBV5-1 to TRBJ1-5; D not resolved. This CDR3 is built from 15 residues. The V gene's germline CDR1 is SGHRS and CDR2 YFSETQ. The ends were cut back, 2 bases at V and 3 bases at J, with 12 bases in the middle. As DNA, the CDR3 is TGCGCCAGCAGCTTATCTGGAGGGATCAATCAGCCCCAGCATTTT. This codes for CASSLSGGINQPQHF.

The rearrangement joins TRBV6-5 to TRBJ1-3, with no clear D. Germline loops: CDR1 MNHEY, CDR2 SVGAGI. This CDR3 contains 14 residues. V was clipped by 4 bases and J by 1 base, with 8 bases between them. The CDR3 reads CASSSGLSGNTIYF. For the CDR3, the DNA is TGTGCCAGCAGTTCAGGTCTTTCTGGAAACACCATATATTTT.

The rearrangement links TRBV6-1 to TRBJ2-1; 7 bases match TRBD2. CDR1 MNHNS and CDR2 SASEGT come from the germline V gene. The CDR3 consists of 13 residues. Trimming removed 7 bases from V and 4 bases from J; junction bases left unmatched: 4. The CDR3 region is CASNPAGYNEQFF. CDR3 DNA: TGTGCCAGCAATCCAGCGGGGTACAATGAGCAGTTCTTC.

This sequence joins TRBV6-6 and TRBJ1-1; 10 nucleotides agree with TRBD1. The CDR3 is made up of 15 amino acids. The V gene end was trimmed by 2 bases and the J gene end by 11 bases; junction bases not matched to a gene: 11. CDR1 and CDR2 (germline): MNHNY, SVGAGI (reference sequence). The CDR3 sequence: CASSYEPGTGEGAFF. CDR3 in DNA: TGTGCCAGCAGTTACGAACCCGGGACAGGGGAAGGGGCTTTCTTT.

This rearrangement joins TRBV6-1 to TRBJ1-1, with 8 bases aligning to TRBD1. Per the germline V gene, CDR1 is MNHNS and CDR2 is SASEGT. CDR3 length: 11 residues. V lost 10 bases, J lost 5 bases, and 3 bases stayed unmatched. CDR3 residues: CANTGGTEAFF. DNA for the CDR3: TGTGCCAACACAGGGGGGACTGAAGCTTTCTTT.

J is TRBJ2-1 and V is TRBV11-1; 11 bases map to TRBD2. V trimming: 3 bases; J trimming: 4 bases; junction bases outside the gene matches: 2. Germline V gene data show CDR1 as SGHAT and CDR2 as FQDESV (reference sequence). CDR3 size: 15 residues. CDR3: CASSLGTSGYNEQFF. In DNA, the CDR3 is TGTGCCAGCAGCTTGGGGACTAGCGGTTACAATGAGCAGTTCTTC.

The DNA for the CDR3 is TGTGCCAGCAGCTTAGCGGCTTATAATTCACCCCTCCACTTT. This translates into CASSLAAYNSPLHF. This chain connects TRBV5-6 to TRBJ1-6; D unresolved. The ends were cut back, 2 bases at V and 4 bases at J, with 7 bases in the middle. CDR1 is SGHDT and CDR2 is YYEEEE in the germline V gene. The CDR3 is 14 amino acids.

The CDR3 is CASSYGDFGNTIYF. The CDR3 nucleotides read TGTGCCAGCAGTTACGGGGACTTTGGAAACACCATATATTTT. The chain uses TRBV9 and TRBJ1-3, with D tentatively TRBD1 (5 bases). CDR3 length: 14 amino acids. With 5 bases removed from V and 3 bases from J, the gap between germline ends came to 12 bases. Germline V gene sequence: CDR1 SGDLS, CDR2 YYNGEE. The full variable domain, in which reference TRBV9 and TRBJ1-3 provide the parts outside the CDR3, is DSGVTQTPKHLITATGQRVTLRCSPRSGDLSVYWYQQSLDQGLQFLIQYYNGEERAKGNILERFSAQQFPDLHSELNLSSLELGDSALYFCASSYGDFGNTIYFGEGSWLTVV.

V and J are TRBV2 and TRBJ1-6, with 9 bases matching TRBD1. Losses at the gene ends were 2 bases for V and 9 bases for J; bases not matched to a gene: 5. CDR1 and CDR2 from the germline V gene are SNHLY and FYNNEI. This CDR3 contains 15 residues. The CDR3 DNA sequence: TGTGCCAGCAGTGAATTGGGGACAGGGCGTTCACCCCTCCACTTT. Translation: CASSELGTGRSPLHF.

The J gene is TRBJ1-5, the V gene TRBV9; maybe TRBD1 (6 bases). V was clipped by 2 bases and J by 4 bases, with 13 bases between them. The germline CDR1 and CDR2 sequences are SGDLS and YYNGEE. This CDR3 comprises 15 residues. The DNA for the CDR3 is TGTGCCAGCAGCGTCAATCCAGGGGATAATCAGCCCCAGCATTTT. Residues: CASSVNPGDNQPQHF. The full variable domain, with the rest looked up from reference TRBV9 and TRBJ1-5, is DSGVTQTPKHLITATGQRVTLRCSPRSGDLSVYWYQQSLDQGLQFLIQYYNGEERAKGNILERFSAQQFPDLHSELNLSSLELGDSALYFCASSVNPGDNQPQHFGDGTRLSIL.